Below, one TCR beta chain is given with its context. This clonotype was observed a few times. Which antigen it targets is not known. No much larger clone is present one base from it, and per-base qualities are unavailable. These data originate in a study of T-cell memory formation after mild COVID-19 (dated by TCRdb to about 2021). Notes on the research overall: TCR sequence clusters from the two donors were largely donor specific. Longitudinal TCRalpha and TCRbeta repertoire sequencing tracked T-cell clones expanding and contracting after mild COVID-19 in two donors. Two young, previously healthy adult volunteers made up the cohort, one male and one female.

Ficoll-Paque density gradient centrifugation was used to isolate PBMCs. Cut back by 3 bases and 2 bases, the V and J ends lie 6 bases apart. Based on the germline V gene (reference sequence), the CDR1 and CDR2 sequences are LNHDA and SQIVND. Reading from cysteine to phenylalanine, the CDR3 counts 13 amino acids. Only the CDR3 portion is preserved as DNA: 39 bases, with reading frame beginning at the first base. TCRdb names Illumina NovaSeq 6000 as the instrument used. Using 5'RACE with constant-segment primers, TCRalpha and TCRbeta cDNA libraries were constructed, with sample barcodes and unique molecular identifiers added in the process. Trizol reagent was used to extract RNA from every sample. Libraries were amplified in two PCR steps, with a second sample barcode and Illumina TruSeq adapters added in the second step. Sequencing of the libraries was done on an Illumina NovaSeq, producing 2 x 150 bp paired-end reads. Per the source publication's procedure: Reads were demultiplexed and collapsed into UMI-guided consensus sequences with migec v1.2.7. Using mixcr v2.1.11, the UMI consensuses were aligned to TRA and TRB V and J templates and assembled into clonotypes. Expanded or contracted clonotypes were those called significant by both edgeR and NoisET, with noise models trained on biological replicates. edgeR calls used a false discovery rate-adjusted p below 0.01 and a log2 fold-change threshold of 1. As an exploratory analysis of dynamics, PCA with hierarchical clustering was applied to max-normalized trajectories of the 1000 most abundant clonotypes. The CD4 or CD8 phenotype of responding clones was assigned using the separately sequenced CD4+ and CD8+ repertoires. Through fastp at Q25 and MiXCR, TCRdb rebuilt clones from the public reads, retaining in-frame beta chains. Each entry is one CDR3 protein sequence, shown with its most common DNA and genes. TCRdb's processing, not the authors' own work, is the source of the V and J calls. The sample records roughly 300,000 distinct CDR3 sequences, 7% to 10% of which are singletons. 20% to 25% of the sample comes from the top ten.

On the study overall, not on this receptor specifically: The second-wave clones that peaked on day 37 were not confirmed to be SARS-CoV-2 specific. The study covered only two mild cases, and larger cohorts including severe cases with pre-infection samples were considered necessary. Contracting CD4+ clones were found mainly in CM and EM memory subsets, while CD8+ clones were enriched in EMRA. Clones contracting from day 15 to 85 had balanced CD4/CD8 phenotypes, while a second wave expanding from day 15 to 37 was biased towards CD4+. Some responding clones were found in pre-infection memory, which suggests that pre-existing cross-reactive memory T cells took part in the SARS-CoV-2 response.

The chain is encoded by TRBV19 joined to TRBJ2-3; 5 matching bases give a weak D call of TRBD1. The sequence derives from a man younger than 30 who had mild COVID-19 (a few samples of this study predate the infection). The sample titles of this study are shuffled in the database, so cell type and time point are left out; the donor was told from shared clones. The source material was PBMCs or a T cell subset sorted from them (not recorded which). For the CDR3, the sequence is CASSMDNTDTQYF. At the DNA level, the sequence is TGTGCCAGTAGTATGGACAACACAGATACGCAGTATTTT.